The rows below give T cell receptor beta chains drawn from one sample of a study of control samples from healthy donors and cancer patients. Method: immunoSEQ multiplex PCR; TCRdb's copy keeps in-frame clones and lacks some. Among roughly 400,000 clones listed, around 90% were seen once. Sequences were obtained from PBMCs. All receptors come from a man aged 40-55 years with head and neck cancer. CDR3s include the opening cysteine and the closing phenylalanine or tryptophan. Each record gives: D gene, clone size, J gene, V gene, CDR3 DNA, CDR3 protein. The D gene is left open where the match is weak. Expanded clones are given a class, and other clones once, few, many or no size at all.

- | - | TRBJ2-7 | TRBV6-1 | TGTGCCAGCAGTGAATCCTTAGGGGTGGGAGAGCAGTACTTC | CASSESLGVGEQYF
- | - | TRBJ1-5 | TRBV28 | TGTGCCAGCAGTCAGGAGGGTACGGGCAATCAGCCCCAGCATTTT | CASSQEGTGNQPQHF
TRBD1 | - | TRBJ1-1 | TRBV28 | TGTGCCAGCAGTTTTTCTTACGACAGGGTGGGGGACACTGAAGCTTTCTTT | CASSFSYDRVGDTEAFF
TRBD2 | - | TRBJ2-3 | TRBV5-6 | TGTGCCAGCAAAGCGGGAGTTCGTGTAGGTGGAGATACGCAGTATTTT | CASKAGVRVGGDTQYF
- | - | TRBJ1-6 | TRBV27 | TGTGCCAGCAGTTTTAAGAGGGACGGTCTATTACCCCTCCACTTT | CASSFKRDGLLPLHF
- | once | TRBJ1-3 | TRBV3-1/TRBV3-2 | TGTGCCAGCAGCTCCCTGGGGGGTGACACCATATATTTT | CASSSLGGDTIYF
TRBD2 | - | TRBJ2-2 | TRBV4-3 | TGCGCCAGCAGCCAAGAGCCGGGGGGTATCACCGGGGAGCTGTTTTTT | CASSQEPGGITGELFF
TRBD2 | - | TRBJ2-2 | TRBV7-2 | TGTGCCAGCAGCCCCCTTGGGACTAGGCGGGAGCTGTTTTTT | CASSPLGTRRELFF
TRBD2 | - | TRBJ2-5 | TRBV4-1 | TGCGCCAGCACACTAGCGGGGGGACAAGAGACCCAGTACTTC | CASTLAGGQETQYF
TRBD2 | - | TRBJ2-3 | TRBV3-1/TRBV3-2 | TGTGCCAGCAGCCAAGGCGGAGCGGGGCCTAGCACAGATACGCAGTATTTT | CASSQGGAGPSTDTQYF
TRBD1 | - | TRBJ2-4 | TRBV5-1 | TGCGCCAGCAGCTTGGTGGCAGGGGGTACCGACATTCAGTACTTC | CASSLVAGGTDIQYF
- | - | TRBJ1-5 | TRBV29-1 | TGCAGCGTTGATGCGGGTAGCAATCAGCCCCAGCATTTT | CSVDAGSNQPQHF
- | - | TRBJ1-1 | TRBV19 | TGTGCCAGTAGTTCTCAGGGCCACGGGGAAGCCTTCTTT | CASSSQGHGEAFF
- | - | TRBJ1-3 | TRBV5-1 | TGCGCCAGCAGCTTGGAACCTACAACTTCCTCTGGAAACACCATATATTTT | CASSLEPTTSSGNTIYF
TRBD1 | few | TRBJ2-7 | TRBV19 | TGTGCCAGTAGTTCAACAGGGGGCTCCTACGAGCAGTACTTC | CASSSTGGSYEQYF